The next 26 T cell receptor beta chains were all read from a single sample in a study of T cells after yellow fever vaccination. TCRdb called the 5' RACE reads again in MiXCR, with one record for every CDR3 protein. The sample consists of 250,000 to 400,000 distinct CDR3 sequences, approximately 4% of them appearing once. The sample was PBMCs, taken 5 days after the yellow fever booster vaccination. The receptors were sampled from a man aged 18 to 29 who received the YFV17D yellow fever vaccine.

This clonotype was detected only a few times. This chain connects TRBV5-6 to TRBJ1-2; D call uncertain. This CDR3 comprises 15 residues. Per germline, CDR1 SGHDT and CDR2 YYEEEE. Trimming removed 0 bases from V and 4 bases from J, with 13 bases in between. Here the CDR3 DNA reads TGTGCCAGCAGCTTGGCCCGCAGGTACCTCTATGGCTACACCTTC. The encoded protein is CASSLARRYLYGYTF. Together with reference TRBV5-6 and TRBJ1-2, the CDR3 gives the full variable domain: DAGVTQSPTHLIKTRGQQVTLRCSPKSGHDTVSWYQQALGQGPQFIFQYYEEEERQRGNFPDRFSGHQFPNYSSELNVNALLLGDSALYLCASSLARRYLYGYTFGSGTRLTVV.

This clonotype came up many times. The chain is built from TRBV9 and TRBJ2-4; tentatively, D is TRBD2 (6 bases). CDR1 is SGDLS and CDR2 is YYNGEE in the germline V gene. The CDR3 has 16 residues. Trimming pared 0 bases from V and 3 bases from J, leaving 13 bases between. The CDR3 reads CASSVDHFGGKNIQYF. Here the CDR3 DNA reads TGTGCCAGCAGCGTAGACCATTTCGGGGGCAAAAACATTCAGTACTTC.

The J gene is TRBJ2-1, the V gene TRBV27; a weak D match, TRBD2 (6 bases). The CDR3 covers 13 residues. V was shortened by 7 bases and J by 5 bases, with 12 bases between the two germline ends. The germline CDR1 and CDR2 sequences are MNHEY and SMNVEV (reference sequence). The CDR3 DNA reads TGTGCCAGCAAGGGGCGGGGAGACAATGAGCAGTTCTTC. Amino acid sequence: CASKGRGDNEQFF.

V usage is TRBV4-1 and J usage is TRBJ2-1; maybe TRBD1 (6 bases). V was shortened by 0 bases and J by 3 bases, with 9 bases between the two germline ends. Germline V gene sequence: CDR1 MGHRA, CDR2 YSYEKL. This CDR3 is 15 amino acids long. The CDR3 DNA reads TGCGCCAGCAGCCAAGAAGGGACATACTACAATGAGCAGTTCTTC. Translation gives CASSQEGTYYNEQFF.

The chain carries TRBV12-3 or TRBV12-4 and TRBJ2-3, with TRBD2 as a possible D gene (6 bases). The germline V and J ends were trimmed by 7 bases and 0 bases, with 14 bases remaining between them. The CDR3 covers 15 residues. The CDR3 protein is CASTLWEESTDTQYF. As DNA, the CDR3 is TGTGCCAGCACGCTATGGGAGGAAAGCACAGATACGCAGTATTTT.

The chain carries TRBV6-1 and TRBJ2-1; D is perhaps TRBD1 (6 bases). The CDR3 runs to 14 residues. Germline CDR1 MNHNS, CDR2 SASEGT. Trimming cost V 3 bases and J 5 bases, with 11 bases left between them. In nucleotides, the CDR3 is TGTGCCAGCAGTGACAGGGGTCTGGACAATGAGCAGTTCTTC. It translates to CASSDRGLDNEQFF.

This clonotype was observed a few times. This chain joins TRBV6-5 and TRBJ2-5, with D unclear. There are 13 residues in the CDR3. V was cut by 6 bases and J by 5 bases, with 13 bases left in between. CDR1 MNHEY and CDR2 SVGAGI come from the germline V gene. Here the CDR3 reads CASSYRVTETQYF. As DNA, the CDR3 is TGTGCCAGCAGCTACCGGGTCACGGAGACCCAGTACTTC.

This clonotype was counted only a few times. The chain uses TRBV15 and TRBJ2-7; a possible D gene is TRBD1 (6 bases). Germline values: CDR1 LNHNV, CDR2 YYDKDF (reference sequence). The CDR3 has 14 amino acids. The V end was cut by 0 bases, the J end by 2 bases, with 8 bases between. DNA of the CDR3: TGTGCCACCAGCAGAGAGCAGGGGACCTACGAGCAGTACTTC. Its protein product is CATSREQGTYEQYF.

This clonotype was seen only a few times. The V call is TRBV5-1, the J call TRBJ2-6; D unresolved. This CDR3 region has 15 residues. Trimming stripped 6 bases from V and 0 bases from J, with 10 bases between. Germline-derived CDR1 and CDR2 are SGHRS and YFSETQ. CDR3 bases: TGCGCCAGCACCGTTGACGGCTCTGGGGCCAACGTCCTGACTTTC. It is translated as CASTVDGSGANVLTF.

The CDR3 reads CASSVFTSSYEQYF. The CDR3 DNA sequence: TGTGCCAGCAGTGTGTTCACTTCTTCCTACGAGCAGTACTTC. The chain combines TRBV25-1 with TRBJ2-7; D not resolved. Trimming cost V 4 bases and J 1 base, with 11 bases left between them. The V gene's germline CDR1 is MGHDK and CDR2 SYGVNS. CDR3 length: 14 amino acids.

In its sample, this clonotype was seen many times. V usage is TRBV6-5 and J usage is TRBJ2-3, with D hard to call. Germline CDR1 is MNHEY and CDR2 is SVGAGI. The CDR3 has 13 residues. Trimming removed 2 bases at V and 6 bases at J, with 9 bases between. CDR3 residues: CASSYPAADTQYF. CDR3 DNA: TGTGCCAGCAGTTACCCTGCCGCCGATACGCAGTATTTT.

V gene TRBV10-1 combines with J gene TRBJ1-6; D is unclear. V was cut by 0 bases and J by 13 bases, with 7 bases left in between. Germline values: CDR1 WNHNN, CDR2 SYGVQD (reference sequence). The CDR3 consists of 12 residues. The CDR3 here is CASSESNGPLHF. CDR3 coding DNA: TGCGCCAGCAGTGAGTCGAATGGTCCCCTCCACTTT.

The rearrangement joins TRBV10-3 to TRBJ2-1; D may be TRBD2 (6 bases). The germline V gene has CDR1 ENHRY and CDR2 SYGVKD. Trimming shortened V by 10 bases and J by 4 bases, and 14 bases separated the two germline ends. The CDR3 loop spans 13 amino acids. The CDR3 DNA follows: TGTGCCACCGAAAGGGCGGGGTACAATGAGCAGTTCTTC. This codes for CATERAGYNEQFF.

This clonotype has at least ten counts. This sequence joins TRBV5-1 and TRBJ2-1, with D tentatively TRBD2 (6 bases). V lost 0 bases to trimming and J lost 1 base, with 23 bases between them. CDR1 is SGHRS and CDR2 is YFSETQ in the germline V gene. CDR3 length: 20 residues. CDR3 region: CASSLEARRGWLASYNEQFF. CDR3 nucleotides: TGCGCCAGCAGCTTGGAGGCTAGGCGGGGTTGGTTGGCATCCTACAATGAGCAGTTCTTC.

The J gene is TRBJ1-2, the V gene TRBV7-9, with a weak D call TRBD1 (6 bases). V gave up 3 bases and J gave up 6 bases, with 11 bases separating them. CDR1 is SEHNR, CDR2 FQNEAQ, per germline (reference sequence). The CDR3 covers 13 residues. In DNA, the CDR3 is TGTGCCAGCAGCTTCTACCAGGGGAATGGCTACACCTTC. It yields the protein CASSFYQGNGYTF.

The chain employs TRBV5-1 and TRBJ2-7, with 8 bases fitting TRBD1. CDR1 SGHRS and CDR2 YFSETQ come from the germline V gene. Losses at the gene ends were 1 base for V and 4 bases for J; bases not matched to a gene: 7. This CDR3 has 15 amino acids. CDR3 protein: CASSLTGQGLYEQYF. The CDR3, as DNA: TGCGCCAGCAGCTTGACCGGACAGGGATTATACGAGCAGTACTTC.

In this sample, this clonotype turned up many times. The DNA for the CDR3 is TGTGCCAGCAGCTTAGGTGGGGGGGGCAGCAATCAGCCCCAGCATTTT. This encodes CASSLGGGGSNQPQHF. The chain recombines TRBV7-9 with TRBJ1-5; the D gene is possibly TRBD1 (6 bases). The CDR3 covers 16 residues. CDR1 and CDR2 (germline): SEHNR, FQNEAQ (reference sequence). Trimming removed 1 base from V and 1 base from J, with 11 bases in between.

J is TRBJ1-1 and V is TRBV10-3; TRBD1 aligns across 11 bases. This CDR3 has 15 amino acids. After removal of 4 bases from V and 3 bases from J, the junction contained 4 bases not matched to a gene. Germline V lookup: CDR1 ENHRY, CDR2 SYGVKD. The CDR3, as DNA: TGTGCCATCAGTGGCGGGACAGGGGGGGACACTGAAGCTTTCTTT. It yields the protein CAISGGTGGDTEAFF.

This chain links TRBV7-9 with TRBJ1-1, with D uncertain. The CDR3 length is 14 residues. Trimming took 1 base from V and 6 from J, leaving 12 bases between them. Germline loops: CDR1 SEHNR, CDR2 FQNEAQ (reference sequence). As DNA, the CDR3 is TGTGCCAGCAGCTTAGGCAGCCGCGCGGCTGAAGCTTTCTTT. Protein: CASSLGSRAAEAFF.

The J gene is TRBJ1-2, the V gene TRBV10-3, with D perhaps TRBD1 (5 bases). Trimming stripped 8 bases from V and 4 bases from J, with 17 bases between. The CDR3 runs to 14 residues. The germline gives CDR1 ENHRY, CDR2 SYGVKD. The CDR3 spells CAILSGLMTYGYTF. CDR3 bases: TGTGCCATCCTATCGGGACTAATGACCTATGGCTACACCTTC.

The rearrangement links TRBV7-2 to TRBJ2-5; tentatively, D is TRBD1 or TRBD2 (5 bases each). This CDR3 has 14 residues. V was shortened by 5 bases and J by 5 bases, with 15 bases between the two germline ends. Germline V CDR1 and CDR2: SGHTA, FQGNSA. CDR3 sequence: CASSPRDLKETQYF. CDR3 DNA: TGTGCCAGCAGCCCAAGGGACCTAAAGGAGACCCAGTACTTC.

The table lists this clonotype with many counts. The J gene is TRBJ1-1, the V gene TRBV7-9; TRBD1 matches 7 bases. Germline values: CDR1 SEHNR, CDR2 FQNEAQ (reference sequence). CDR3 length: 15 amino acids. Unmatched junction bases numbered 5, after V lost 3 bases and J lost 1 base. The CDR3 is CASSFPTGTNTEAFF. The CDR3 nucleotides are TGTGCCAGCAGCTTCCCGACAGGGACGAACACTGAAGCTTTCTTT.

The V gene is TRBV7-2, the J gene TRBJ2-1, with 7 bases fitting TRBD1. V was clipped by 2 bases and J by 4 bases; unmatched bases: 5. This CDR3 is built from 15 residues. Germline CDR1 reads SGHTA; CDR2 reads FQGNSA. This chain's CDR3 is CASSLRSQGYNEQFF. CDR3 DNA: TGTGCCAGCAGCTTACGATCACAGGGGTACAATGAGCAGTTCTTC.

This clonotype was detected ten times or more. This chain joins TRBV3-1 and TRBJ1-1; the match to TRBD1 covers 7 bases. J was trimmed by 6 bases and V by 1 base; bases with no gene match: 8. The CDR3 spans 15 residues. From germline, CDR1 is LGHDT and CDR2 YNNKEL (reference sequence). The CDR3 coding sequence is TGTGCCAGCAGCCAAGTGAGACAGGGTACCCCTGAAGCTTTCTTT. It specifies CASSQVRQGTPEAFF.

The sample holds many counts of this clonotype. The chain couples TRBV12-3 or TRBV12-4 to TRBJ1-1, with a possible D match to TRBD1 (5 bases). V dropped 2 bases and J dropped 0 bases, with 7 bases sitting between them. This CDR3 is 14 amino acids long. CDR3 DNA sequence: TGTGCCAGCAGTTTAATGGGGGTGAACACTGAAGCTTTCTTT. Protein product: CASSLMGVNTEAFF.

This clonotype was counted at least ten times. The chain joins TRBV19 to TRBJ1-6; 8 nucleotides match TRBD1. The CDR3 totals 14 residues. Per the germline V gene, CDR1 is LNHDA and CDR2 is SQIVND (reference sequence). V shed 5 bases, J shed 10 bases, and the junction held 7 bases outside the gene matches. CDR3 protein: CASSGGQGRSPLHF. DNA for the CDR3: TGTGCCAGTAGTGGCGGACAGGGCCGGTCACCCCTCCACTTT.